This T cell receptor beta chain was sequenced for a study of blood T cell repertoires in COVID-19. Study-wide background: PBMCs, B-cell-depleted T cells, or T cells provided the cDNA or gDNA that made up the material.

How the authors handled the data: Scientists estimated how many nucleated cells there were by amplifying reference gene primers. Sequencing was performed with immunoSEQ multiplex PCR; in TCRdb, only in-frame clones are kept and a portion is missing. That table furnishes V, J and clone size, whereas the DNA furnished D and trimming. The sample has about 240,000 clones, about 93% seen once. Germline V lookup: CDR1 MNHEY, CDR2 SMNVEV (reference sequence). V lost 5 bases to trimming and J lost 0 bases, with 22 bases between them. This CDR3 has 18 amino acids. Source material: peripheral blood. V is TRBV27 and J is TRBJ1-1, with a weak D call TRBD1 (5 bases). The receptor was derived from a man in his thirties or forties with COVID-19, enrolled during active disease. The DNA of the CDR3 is TGTGCCAGCAGTCCAATCCCTCACCCCGCCAGGGTGAACACTGAAGCTTTCTTT. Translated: CASSPIPHPARVNTEAFF.